Below, 9 T cell receptor beta chains from the same sample are listed, as sequenced in a study of spatial heterogeneity in lung cancer. Via MiXCR, TCRdb re-called the 5' RACE reads, giving one row per CDR3 protein. Of around 75,000 distinct CDR3 sequences in the sample, roughly 15% were seen once. Time point indicated: sample taken at primary tumor resection. Without sorting, whole RNA was sequenced from tumor, nontumor lung or frozen PBMC. Sample: PBMCs, taken at surgery. These receptors were obtained from a male donor with early-stage non-small cell lung cancer.

The gene calls are TRBV12-3 or TRBV12-4 and TRBJ1-1, with D unresolved. V lost 6 bases to trimming and J lost 3 bases, with 11 bases between them. CDR3 length equals 13 residues. CDR3 amino acids: CASSPLRDTEAFF. The CDR3 DNA is TGTGCCAGCAGCCCCTTACGGGACACTGAAGCTTTCTTT.

This clonotype was counted only a few times. The chain combines TRBV10-3 with TRBJ1-5; tentatively, D is TRBD1 (5 bases). Germline V gene sequence: CDR1 ENHRY, CDR2 SYGVKD. Trimming left V 2 bases short and J 7 bases short, with 21 bases between. This CDR3 spans 17 amino acids. CDR3 coding DNA: TGTGCCATCAGTGAGACAACCGGCGGAGGGACTGGACAGCCCCAGCATTTT. It yields the protein CAISETTGGGTGQPQHF.

This clonotype was detected ten times or more. The chain carries TRBV18 and TRBJ1-2, with TRBD1 matching over 10 bases. The trim removed 5 bases at V and 4 bases at J, leaving 4 bases unmatched. This CDR3 has 14 residues. Germline V gene lookup returns CDR1 KGHSH and CDR2 LQKENI. CDR3 sequence reads: CASSEGQGTYGYTF. The DNA for the CDR3 is TGTGCCAGCTCAGAGGGACAGGGGACCTATGGCTACACCTTC.

This clonotype has at least ten counts. The rearrangement joins TRBV7-8 to TRBJ2-1; weak D call: TRBD2 (5 bases). CDR3 length: 14 residues. Looked up from germline, CDR1 is SGHVS and CDR2 is FQNEAQ. V lost 0 bases and J lost 5, with 8 bases in between. CDR3 loop: CASSLASAHNEQFF. The CDR3 DNA reads TGTGCCAGCAGCTTAGCTAGCGCCCACAATGAGCAGTTCTTC.

The table lists this clonotype with many counts. V usage is TRBV5-6 and J usage is TRBJ2-7; the D is unclear. Trimming removed 0 bases at V and 3 bases at J, with 10 bases between. Germline V gene lookup returns CDR1 SGHDT and CDR2 YYEEEE. The CDR3 covers 14 residues. The CDR3 here is CASSLAGGSYEQYF. The DNA of the CDR3 is TGTGCCAGCAGCTTGGCCGGCGGAAGCTACGAGCAGTACTTC.

This clonotype was seen repeatedly, ten times or more. V and J are TRBV7-3 and TRBJ2-1; tentatively, D is TRBD2 (6 bases). The V end was cut by 5 bases, the J end by 4 bases, with 15 bases between. CDR1 and CDR2 (germline): SGHTA, FQGTGA. The CDR3 is made up of 15 amino acids. CDR3 nucleotide sequence: TGTGCCAGCAGCCTAGGGACTGGACTATACAATGAGCAGTTCTTC. This codes for CASSLGTGLYNEQFF.

In this sample, this clonotype turned up many times. In DNA, the CDR3 is TGCGCCAGCAGCCAAGATAGGGCCATGCCCCAGTACTTC. Encoded protein: CASSQDRAMPQYF. V is TRBV4-3 and J is TRBJ2-5; D is undetermined. Germline V CDR1 and CDR2: LGHNA, YSLEER. Trimming left V 0 bases short and J 9 bases short, with 11 bases between. The CDR3 length is 13 residues.

Of note for this clonotype: This clone may be a read error of a much larger clone one base away. Since no conserved phenylalanine or tryptophan closes the CDR3, a read error is the likely cause. The rearrangement uses TRBV3-1 and TRBJ2-7; D is unclear. Per the germline V gene, CDR1 is LGHDT and CDR2 is YNNKEL (reference sequence). There are 15 residues in the CDR3. The ends were cut back, 0 bases at V and 5 bases at J, with 14 bases in the middle. The CDR3 spells CASSQEGHEVDEQYL. The CDR3 bases are TGTGCCAGCAGCCAAGAAGGCCACGAGGTAGACGAGCAGTACCTC.

This clonotype was found a few times. The chain links TRBV28 to TRBJ1-1; D remains ambiguous. The CDR3 spans 12 residues. Trimming removed 10 bases from V and 7 bases from J, with 16 bases in between. Germline CDR1 reads MDHEN; CDR2 reads SYDVKM. The CDR3 loop is CATSSLGIEAFF. CDR3 nucleotide sequence: TGTGCCACCTCCTCGCTGGGGATTGAAGCTTTCTTT.